Here is one T cell receptor (beta chain) with its context. This sample stems from a study of blood T cell repertoires in COVID-19. CDR1 SNHLY and CDR2 FYNNEI come from the germline V gene. This CDR3 contains 13 residues. Trimming removed 4 bases from V and 5 bases from J, with 11 bases in between. Libraries were prepared by immunoSEQ multiplex PCR; TCRdb keeps only in-frame clonotypes and omits some of them. The sample lists around 140,000 clones; 80% to 90% were seen once. The chain employs TRBV2 and TRBJ2-5; D is perhaps TRBD1 (6 bases). This receptor was taken from a man aged 55-75 years with active or convalescent COVID-19. Sample: peripheral blood. As DNA, the CDR3 is TGTGCCAGCAGTGCCACTAGGGGGGAGACCCAGTACTTC. Translation: CASSATRGETQYF.